Presented here are 14 T cell receptor beta chains from one specimen sequenced in a study of identical twins. TCRdb independently ran MiXCR on the 5' RACE reads; one entry per CDR3 protein. The data contain 420,000 or so distinct CDR3 sequences, roughly 20% of them seen just once; the ten biggest clones take up 9% to 15%. The sample taken for sequencing was naive T cells sorted from blood. The receptors stem from a man aged 50 or older in good health.

The chain joins TRBV7-8 to TRBJ2-5; the match to TRBD2 covers 12 bases. V gave up 11 bases and J gave up 2 bases; unmatched junction bases: 6. CDR1 is SGHVS, CDR2 FQNEAQ, per germline. The CDR3 is made up of 14 amino acids. For the CDR3, the DNA is TGTGCCCCCTCACTAGCGGGAGGTCAAGAGACCCAGTACTTC. Translated, it gives CAPSLAGGQETQYF.

There are a few counts of this clonotype. The J gene is TRBJ2-5, the V gene TRBV20-1, with 9 bases fitting TRBD1. The CDR3 covers 13 residues. CDR1 is DFQATT, CDR2 SNEGSKA, per germline (reference sequence). Trimming took 3 bases from V and 4 from J; bases not matched to a gene: 3. CDR3 DNA sequence: TGCAGTGCTAGTTGGGGACAGGGAGAGACCCAGTACTTC. Amino acid sequence: CSASWGQGETQYF.

This clonotype showed up just a few times. This rearrangement joins TRBV20-1 to TRBJ2-2; 10 bases fit TRBD1. Germline assignment: CDR1 DFQATT and CDR2 SNEGSKA (reference sequence). This CDR3 has 14 amino acids. The junction had 6 bases not matched to a gene; V was cut back by 5 bases and J by 6 bases. The CDR3 loop is CSALGQGGSGELFF. The CDR3 DNA reads as TGCAGTGCTCTTGGACAGGGGGGATCCGGGGAGCTGTTTTTT.

This clonotype was found a few times. V gene TRBV24-1 combines with J gene TRBJ2-5; 8 bases line up with TRBD1. V trimming: 3 bases; J trimming: 1 base; junction bases outside the gene matches: 9. The CDR3 length is 17 residues. CDR1 is KGHDR and CDR2 is SFDVKD in the germline V gene. CDR3 residues: CATSDPETGATQETQYF. In nucleotides, the CDR3 is TGTGCCACCAGTGATCCCGAGACAGGGGCTACCCAAGAGACCCAGTACTTC.

This sequence joins TRBV4-1 and TRBJ2-7, with D maybe TRBD1 (6 bases). This CDR3 region has 16 residues. V was trimmed by 0 bases and J by 2 bases, leaving 14 bases between them. Germline CDR1 reads MGHRA; CDR2 reads YSYEKL. In DNA, the CDR3 is TGCGCCAGCAGCCAAGATTCGGGGACATACGCCTACGAGCAGTACTTC. It yields the protein CASSQDSGTYAYEQYF.

At least ten counts were recorded for this clonotype. The chain couples TRBV6-1 to TRBJ2-3; TRBD1 matches 11 bases. Per germline, CDR1 MNHNS and CDR2 SASEGT. The CDR3 spans 13 residues. The V gene end was trimmed by 6 bases and the J gene end by 6 bases; junction bases not matched to a gene: 2. The CDR3 sequence is CASRGTGGDTQYF. Here the CDR3 DNA reads TGTGCCAGCAGGGGGACAGGGGGTGATACGCAGTATTTT.

The rearrangement joins TRBV7-9 to TRBJ1-6, with 7 bases lining up with TRBD1. This CDR3 has 12 residues. Germline-derived CDR1 and CDR2 are SEHNR and FQNEAQ (reference sequence). Trimming took 6 bases from V and 9 from J; bases not matched to a gene: 2. CDR3 bases: TGTGCCAGCAGGACAGGGCTTTCACCCCTCCACTTT. It encodes CASRTGLSPLHF.

The V call is TRBV27, the J call TRBJ2-7; 15 positions agree with TRBD2. V lost 5 bases, J lost 3 bases, and 2 bases stayed unmatched. Germline CDR1 and CDR2: MNHEY and SMNVEV (reference sequence). This CDR3 contains 15 residues. The CDR3 protein is CASSAGLAGGYEQYF. As DNA, the CDR3 is TGTGCCAGCAGTGCGGGACTAGCGGGGGGCTACGAGCAGTACTTC.

This clonotype was found many times. This chain joins TRBV6-2 or TRBV6-3 and TRBJ2-1, with unresolved D. CDR3 length: 12 residues. V lost 0 bases and J lost 10, with 7 bases in between. Looked up from germline, CDR1 is MNHEY and CDR2 is SVGEGT. CDR3 sequence: CASSYSGREQFF. The CDR3 DNA reads as TGTGCCAGCAGTTACTCGGGCAGGGAGCAGTTCTTC.

This clonotype came up many times. The chain is built from TRBV9 and TRBJ2-5, with TRBD1 as a possible D gene (5 bases). Between the trimmed V and J ends, which lost 2 bases and 1 base, there was a span of 12 bases. The CDR3 covers 15 residues. Per the germline V gene, CDR1 is SGDLS and CDR2 is YYNGEE. Written as DNA, the CDR3 is TGTGCCAGCAGCGTTGGGGCAGTACCCCAAGAGACCCAGTACTTC. It specifies CASSVGAVPQETQYF.

In its sample, this clonotype was seen many times. The chain uses TRBV18 and TRBJ2-7; 9 bases align to TRBD2. Losses at the gene ends were 3 bases for V and 5 bases for J; bases not matched to a gene: 8. Germline assignment: CDR1 KGHSH and CDR2 LQKENI. CDR3 length: 15 residues. CDR3 sequence: CASSPVGSGSHEQYF. The CDR3, as DNA: TGTGCCAGCTCACCGGTCGGTAGCGGGAGCCACGAGCAGTACTTC. The entire variable domain, with the rest obtained from reference TRBV18 and TRBJ2-7, is as follows: NAGVMQNPRHLVRRRGQEARLRCSPMKGHSHVYWYRQLPEEGLKFMVYLQKENIIDESGMPKERFSAEFPKEGPSILRIQQVVRGDSAAYFCASSPVGSGSHEQYFGPGTRLTVT.

Comment on this clonotype: Possible read error: a much larger clone is one base away. The chain links TRBV7-2 to TRBJ2-1, with D unclear. The V and J ends lost 1 base and 3 bases respectively, with 4 bases between them. Germline CDR1 reads SGHTA; CDR2 reads FQGNSA. The CDR3 has 13 residues. The CDR3 nucleotides read TGTGCCAGCAGCTTAGAACACTACAATGAGCAGTTCTTC. Translation gives CASSLEHYNEQFF.

This clonotype has a handful of counts. The rearrangement joins TRBV6-2 or TRBV6-3 to TRBJ2-4; the match to TRBD2 covers 11 bases. The CDR3 is 15 residues long. Germline V lookup: CDR1 MNHEY, CDR2 SVGEGT. V lost 0 bases, J lost 8 bases, and 3 bases stayed unmatched. The CDR3 loop reads CASSYSTSGGDIQYF. For the CDR3, the DNA is TGTGCCAGCAGTTACTCAACTAGCGGGGGCGACATTCAGTACTTC.

The sample holds many counts of this clonotype. The rearrangement uses TRBV5-1 and TRBJ2-5; a possible D gene is TRBD2 (6 bases). This CDR3 comprises 13 residues. Germline CDR1 SGHRS, CDR2 YFSETQ. Trimming cost V 5 bases and J 4 bases, with 12 bases left between them. DNA of the CDR3: TGCGCCAGCAGGCCCGGGGGAAGAGAGACCCAGTACTTC. Residues: CASRPGGRETQYF.